The T cell receptor (beta chain) described here comes from a study of blood T cell repertoires in COVID-19. CDR1 and CDR2 from the germline V gene are SGHAT and FQDESV (reference sequence). V was cut by 5 bases and J by 0 bases, with 13 bases left in between. The CDR3 is made up of 15 amino acids. Data came from immunoSEQ multiplex PCR; TCRdb stores just in-frame clones and leaves some out. In the table there are 300,000 to 500,000 clones, 85% to 90% of which are singletons. Material for sequencing was PBMCs or T cells enriched from blood (not recorded which). This chain links TRBV11-1 with TRBJ1-1; D is possibly TRBD1 (5 bases). This receptor was obtained from a woman aged 25-40 years with acute COVID-19. DNA of the CDR3: TGTGCCAGCAGCGGGCCAGGGAAGCTGAACACTGAAGCTTTCTTT. Amino acid sequence: CASSGPGKLNTEAFF.